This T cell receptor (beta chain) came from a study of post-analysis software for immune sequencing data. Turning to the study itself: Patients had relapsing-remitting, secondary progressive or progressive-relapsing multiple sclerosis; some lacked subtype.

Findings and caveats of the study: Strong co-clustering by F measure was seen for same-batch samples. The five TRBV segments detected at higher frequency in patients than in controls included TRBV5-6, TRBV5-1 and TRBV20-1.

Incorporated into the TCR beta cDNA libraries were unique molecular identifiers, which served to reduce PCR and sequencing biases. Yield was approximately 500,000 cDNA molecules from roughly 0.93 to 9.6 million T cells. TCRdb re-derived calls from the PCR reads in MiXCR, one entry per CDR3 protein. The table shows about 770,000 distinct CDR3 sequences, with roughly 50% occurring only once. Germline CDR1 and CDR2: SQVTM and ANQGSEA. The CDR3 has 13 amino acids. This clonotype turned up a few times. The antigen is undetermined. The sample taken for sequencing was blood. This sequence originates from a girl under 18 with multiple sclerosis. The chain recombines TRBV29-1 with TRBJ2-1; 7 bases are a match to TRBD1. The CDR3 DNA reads TGCACCATGCGACAGGGTGGTGGGAATGAGCAGTTCTTC. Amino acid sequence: CTMRQGGGNEQFF.